The clone carrying this TCR beta chain was seen more than once but under ten times. Its antigen is not identified. Sequencing was performed with immunoSEQ multiplex PCR; in TCRdb, only in-frame clones are kept and a portion is missing. The data contain about 140,000 clones, 85% of them singletons. These data come from a study of T cell responses to AZD1222 COVID-19 vaccine. Findings and caveats of the study: Unmutated regions of variants are reportedly targeted by nearly half of spike-specific TCRs. No day 14 peak samples; only post-peak repertoires were characterized. Spike-specific TCR breadth rose after two AZD1222 doses, and depth rose as well.

Germline assignment: CDR1 MGHRA and CDR2 YSYEKL. J gave up 6 bases and V 7 bases, and 6 bases lay outside the gene matches. This CDR3 has 13 residues. This specimen consisted of peripheral blood, obtained 28 days after the second dose of the MenACWY control vaccine. This chain links TRBV4-1 with TRBJ2-3; 8 nucleotides line up with TRBD2. The receptor's source is an adult who received the MenACWY meningococcal vaccine as a control. This CDR3 is CASTGGATDTQYF. DNA for the CDR3: TGCGCCAGCACGGGGGGGGCAACGGATACGCAGTATTTT.